This TCR beta chain was found in a study of identical twins. The V segment lost 3 bases and the J segment 8 bases; nucleotides outside the gene matches: 3. There are 14 residues in the CDR3. Template switching, a step in the protocol, added a universal primer site, and cDNA carried unique molecular identifiers. TCRdb fed the 5' RACE reads into MiXCR, producing one record per CDR3 protein. Counted here are roughly 690,000 distinct CDR3 sequences, around 20% occurring once; the ten biggest clones make up 4% to 4.5%. This clonotype was seen only a few times. Its antigen is unidentified. Overall study findings and caveats: Low generation probability was overrepresented in out-of-frame alpha sequences shared by twins.

This same sample was also part of a study on T cells expressing NK-cell markers.

The TCR comes from a woman aged 18-35 years in good health. The rearrangement links TRBV12-3 or TRBV12-4 to TRBJ2-1; 11 positions agree with TRBD2. The sample consisted of PBMCs. The CDR3 bases are TGTGCCAGCAGTTTGGTTAGCGGGGGGGATGAGCAGTTCTTC. This translates into CASSLVSGGDEQFF.